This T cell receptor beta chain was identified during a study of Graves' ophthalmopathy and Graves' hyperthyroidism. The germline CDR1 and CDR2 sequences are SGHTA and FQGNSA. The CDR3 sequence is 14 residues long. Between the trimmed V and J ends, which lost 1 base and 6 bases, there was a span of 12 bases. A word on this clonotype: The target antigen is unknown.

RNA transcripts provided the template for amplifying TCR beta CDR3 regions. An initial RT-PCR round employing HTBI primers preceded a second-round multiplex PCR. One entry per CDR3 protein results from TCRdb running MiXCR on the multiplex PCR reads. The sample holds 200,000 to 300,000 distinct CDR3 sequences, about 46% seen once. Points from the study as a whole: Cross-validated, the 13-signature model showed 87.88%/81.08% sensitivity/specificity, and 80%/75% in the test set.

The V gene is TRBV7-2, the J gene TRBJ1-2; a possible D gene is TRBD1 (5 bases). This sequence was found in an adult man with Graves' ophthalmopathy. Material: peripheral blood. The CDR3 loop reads CASSLDRRADGYTF. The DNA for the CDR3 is TGTGCCAGCAGCTTAGACAGGCGTGCGGATGGCTACACCTTC.